The 9 T cell receptor beta chains presented below share a single source sample, sequenced in a study of identical twins. TCRdb independently ran MiXCR on the 5' RACE reads; one entry per CDR3 protein. The sample records a few hundred thousand distinct CDR3 sequences, 6.5% being singletons. These data also formed part of another study, on T cells expressing NK-cell markers.

The sample was CD8+ T cells sorted from blood. Source of these receptors: a young woman in good health.

This clonotype was detected many times. This chain connects TRBV20-1 to TRBJ2-1; a weak D match, TRBD2 (5 bases). With 4 bases removed from V and 0 bases from J, the gap between germline ends came to 10 bases. Germline V CDR1 and CDR2: DFQATT, SNEGSKA (reference sequence). The CDR3 is 14 residues long. The DNA for the CDR3 is TGCAGTGCTAACCCGGGGAGCTCCTACAATGAGCAGTTCTTC. This sequence encodes CSANPGSSYNEQFF.

This clonotype turned up a few times. This rearrangement joins TRBV3-1 to TRBJ2-1, with D hard to call. The CDR3 totals 17 residues. V was trimmed by 1 base and J by 0 bases, leaving 13 bases between them. CDR1 and CDR2 from the germline V gene are LGHDT and YNNKEL (reference sequence). In DNA form, the CDR3 reads TGTGCCAGCAGCCAAGCCGGTCCGAGCCCCTCCTACAATGAGCAGTTCTTC. Protein sequence: CASSQAGPSPSYNEQFF.

This clonotype was observed at least ten times. The chain recombines TRBV4-3 with TRBJ2-6, with D hard to call. V shed 0 bases and J shed 0 bases, with 9 bases lying between them. The CDR3 extends over 17 amino acids. Germline V gene sequence: CDR1 LGHNA, CDR2 YSLEER. CDR3 nucleotide sequence: TGCGCCAGCAGCCAAGAAAGTCGAGTCTCTGGGGCCAACGTCCTGACTTTC. As protein: CASSQESRVSGANVLTF.

This clonotype has ten or more counts. The V gene is TRBV6-5, the J gene TRBJ1-1; D is ambiguous. Germline assignment: CDR1 MNHEY and CDR2 SVGAGI. The germline V and J ends were trimmed by 7 bases and 1 base, with 7 bases remaining between them. The CDR3 covers 12 residues. The CDR3 DNA is TGTGCCAGCACTTCGGGGAACACTGAAGCTTTCTTT. This codes for CASTSGNTEAFF.

In this sample, this clonotype turned up many times. The J gene is TRBJ2-7, the V gene TRBV29-1; TRBD1 agrees at 9 bases. The ends lost 7 bases at V and 4 bases at J; junction bases unmatched: 8. Germline values: CDR1 SQVTM, CDR2 ANQGSEA. The CDR3 has 13 residues. CDR3 sequence (DNA): TGCAGCGCTATCGGACAGGGGATATACGAGCAGTACTTC. Protein: CSAIGQGIYEQYF.

This clonotype was detected only a few times. V is TRBV12-3 or TRBV12-4 and J is TRBJ1-2; TRBD1 matches 7 bases. Trimming at V came to 3 bases and at J to 4 bases, leaving 5 bases not matched to a gene. This CDR3 has 14 amino acids. The chain's CDR3 is CASSFRQGVYGYTF. The CDR3, as DNA: TGTGCCAGCAGTTTCCGACAGGGAGTCTATGGCTACACCTTC.

This sequence joins TRBV15 and TRBJ1-1; D uncertain. The V end was cut by 5 bases, the J end by 4 bases, with 14 bases between. Germline CDR1 and CDR2: LNHNV and YYDKDF (reference sequence). The CDR3 has 14 residues. The CDR3 loop reads CATSSDQMSTEAFF. Here the CDR3 DNA reads TGTGCCACCAGCTCGGATCAAATGAGCACTGAAGCTTTCTTT.

This clonotype was detected a few times. V is TRBV6-5 and J is TRBJ2-3, with TRBD2 matching 7 bases. After removal of 4 bases from V and 4 bases from J, the junction contained 8 bases not matched to a gene. CDR3 length: 15 residues. Germline V lookup: CDR1 MNHEY, CDR2 SVGAGI. The CDR3 loop is CASSCFAGVSDTQYF. The CDR3 DNA follows: TGTGCCAGCAGTTGCTTTGCGGGGGTTTCAGATACGCAGTATTTT.

The CDR3 nucleotides read TGTGCCAGCAGCGTTCCAACTAGAGAAAACATTCAGTACTTC. This sequence encodes CASSVPTRENIQYF. This rearrangement joins TRBV9 to TRBJ2-4; D might be TRBD2 (5 bases). V was cut by 2 bases and J by 5 bases, with 11 bases left in between. CDR3 length: 14 residues. Germline CDR1 and CDR2: SGDLS and YYNGEE.